A selection of T cell receptor beta chains follows, all from one sample in a study of response to subunit inactivated influenza vaccine. TCRdb re-analysed the RT-PCR reads in MiXCR, keeping a single row per CDR3 protein. The table records under 950,000 distinct CDR3 sequences, approximately 22% of them present only once. The sequencing here drew on PBMCs from blood, taken roughly 5 days after vaccination. The receptors derive from a middle-aged man who received an inactivated influenza vaccine. Each CDR3 is given with its conserved first and last residue. The D gene is left open where the match is weak. Only some rows state a clone size, as once, few, many or a class for expanded clones.

TRBV29-1,NA,TRBJ2-5,NA,TGCAGCGTTGCCGGACGGTTCGCGGGGACCCAGTACTTC,CSVAGRFAGTQYF
TRBV20-1,few,TRBJ2-5,TRBD2,TGCAGTGCTAGAGTCACTGGGGGAGGGGAGACCCAGTACTTC,CSARVTGGGETQYF
TRBV27,NA,TRBJ2-7,TRBD2,TGTGCCAGCAGTTCAGCAGGACTAGCGGGAAGCGAGCAGTACTTC,CASSSAGLAGSEQYF
TRBV12-3/TRBV12-4,few,TRBJ1-1,TRBD1,TGTGCCAGCAGTAACAGGGGGCACACTGAAGCTTTCTTT,CASSNRGHTEAFF
TRBV20-1,NA,TRBJ2-1,NA,TGCAGTGCCTGTTCCCTGGGGATAGGGAATGAGCAGTTCTTC,CSACSLGIGNEQFF
TRBV5-1,few,TRBJ2-5,NA,TGCGCCAGCAGCCCAGGTCGGGGCACAAAAGAGACCCAGTACTTC,CASSPGRGTKETQYF
TRBV5-1,few,TRBJ2-7,NA,TGCGCCAGCAGCTTGGCCATGGAGTACTACGAGCAGTACTTC,CASSLAMEYYEQYF
TRBV7-2,few,TRBJ2-3,NA,TGTGCCAGCAGCGGCGCAAGAGCGGAAGCGCAGTATTTT,CASSGARAEAQYF
TRBV28,few,TRBJ2-7,NA,TGTGCCAGCAGTTTAAGTCCGGCGAGGGAGCAGTACTTC,CASSLSPAREQYF
TRBV11-1,NA,TRBJ2-3,NA,TGTGCCAGCAGCCCCTTGGGCTTGACAGATACGCAGTATTTT,CASSPLGLTDTQYF
TRBV7-9,few,TRBJ1-1,NA,TGTGCCAGCAGCTTAACATCCCAGGCCACTGAAGCTTTCTTT,CASSLTSQATEAFF
TRBV28,NA,TRBJ1-2,NA,TGTGCCAGCAGTCCCCCCGGAGGGTTCTCCTATGGCTACACCTTC,CASSPPGGFSYGYTF
TRBV5-1,many,TRBJ2-2,NA,TGCGCCAGCAGCTTGGGGCCCACCACGGCGGGGGAGCTGTTTTTT,CASSLGPTTAGELFF
TRBV11-2,NA,TRBJ2-5,NA,TGTGCCAGCGGCGAGCGGAGGAGTGAGACCCAGTACTTC,CASGERRSETQYF
TRBV20-1,few,TRBJ2-1,TRBD2,TGCAGTGCCACCCTGGCTAGCGGGGTGGTAGGCAATGAGCAGTTCTTC,CSATLASGVVGNEQFF
TRBV7-2,few,TRBJ1-6,TRBD1,TGTGCCAGCAGCTCTTCCGGGACAGGGGGAGGTCCCCTCCACTTT,CASSSSGTGGGPLHF
TRBV5-5,many,TRBJ1-3,NA,TGTGCCAGCAGCTTGGCCGTGGCCGCTGGAAACACCATATATTTT,CASSLAVAAGNTIYF
TRBV6-2/TRBV6-3,NA,TRBJ2-1,NA,TGTGCCAGCAGTTACGAGGGACTGAAACTGAACAATGAGCAGTTCTTC,CASSYEGLKLNNEQFF
TRBV20-1,NA,TRBJ2-5,NA,TGCAGTGCCAGGGGGGGGGAAGCGACCCAGTACTTC,CSARGGEATQYF
TRBV12-3/TRBV12-4,NA,TRBJ2-3,TRBD2,TGTGCCAGCAGCCCAGCGGGGGGGCCGGCAGATACGCAGTATTTT,CASSPAGGPADTQYF
TRBV4-2,many,TRBJ2-7,NA,TGTGCCAGCAGCCCATCAGAGGGGGGGCTCTTCGAGCAGTACTTC,CASSPSEGGLFEQYF
TRBV6-2/TRBV6-3,NA,TRBJ2-4,NA,TGTGCCAGCAGTTACGGCAGCATTCAGTACTTC,CASSYGSIQYF
TRBV28,once,TRBJ1-1,NA,TGTGCCAGCAGCACGACTAGGTTCGGGCAGGGACGAGCTTTCTTT,CASSTTRFGQGRAFF
TRBV7-8,few,TRBJ2-3,TRBD1,TGTGCCAGCAGCTTAGCTTGGGACAGGGGTTTTAACACAGATACGCAGTATTTT,CASSLAWDRGFNTDTQYF
TRBV4-2,few,TRBJ2-4,NA,TGTGCCAGCAGCCAAGGGGGAGGAGCGGGACACCCCGCGGACATTCAGTACTTC,CASSQGGGAGHPADIQYF
TRBV4-1,NA,TRBJ1-1,NA,TGCGCCAGCAGCGCCCTTTTTGGGCGGACTGAAGCTTTCTTT,CASSALFGRTEAFF
TRBV21-1,few,TRBJ2-1,NA,TGTGCCAGCAGAAAGCGGGGTGGGAACAATGAGCAGTTCTTC,CASRKRGGNNEQFF
TRBV4-3,many,TRBJ2-1,NA,TGCGCCAGCAGCCAAGATTTGGTAGCCCCATGGGAGCAGTTCTTC,CASSQDLVAPWEQFF
TRBV6-1,NA,TRBJ2-2,NA,TGTGCCAGCGCGGAGGTCGGTAACACCGGGGAGCTGTTTTTT,CASAEVGNTGELFF
TRBV7-8,few,TRBJ2-3,TRBD2,TGTGCCAGCAGCTTAGCGACTAGCGGGAGAGATACGCAGTATTTT,CASSLATSGRDTQYF
TRBV6-2/TRBV6-3,NA,TRBJ1-1,NA,TGTGCCAGCAGTTCCCCTCTCGGGCAGAACAAAGCTTTCTTT,CASSSPLGQNKAFF
TRBV6-2/TRBV6-3,few,TRBJ2-7,NA,TGTGCCAGCAGTTACTCATGGTTGGTAGCGGCCTCCTACGAGCAGTACTTC,CASSYSWLVAASYEQYF
TRBV5-4,few,TRBJ2-2,TRBD1,TGTGCCAGCAGCCCGCGATTGAGGGGGACAGGGGCCGGGGAGCTGTTTTTT,CASSPRLRGTGAGELFF
TRBV7-9,few,TRBJ2-3,TRBD2,TGTGCCAGCAGCCCTGCCCTAGCGGGGAGGGGAGATACGCAGTATTTT,CASSPALAGRGDTQYF
TRBV11-2,NA,TRBJ2-2,NA,TGTGCCAGCAGCTCTTATAGCACCGGGGAGCTGTTTTTT,CASSSYSTGELFF